These 8 T cell receptor beta chains were sequenced from one sample in a study of TIL therapy for anti-PD-1-resistant metastatic lung cancer. Sequencing used immunoSEQ v3. Here immunoSEQ multiplex PCR was the method, and the copy in TCRdb shows in-frame clones only, minus some. The data contain tens of thousands of clones, 86% of them singletons. Time point here: pre-treatment sample, taken before nivolumab and TIL therapy. The sample was blood, taken at baseline. The receptors were sampled from a person between 25 and 79 years old with non-small cell lung cancer.

The genes are TRBV11-2 and TRBJ2-5; D not certain. Trimming cost V 6 bases and J 8 bases, with 19 bases left between them. Germline loops: CDR1 SGHAT, CDR2 FQNNGV. The CDR3 consists of 14 residues. CDR3 nucleotide sequence: TGTGCCAGCAGAGGCGGCGGCTACTTAGCCACCCAGTACTTC. Translated, it gives CASRGGGYLATQYF.

V usage is TRBV30 and J usage is TRBJ2-3, with 16 bases aligning to TRBD2. Germline V CDR1 and CDR2: GTSNPN, SVGIG (reference sequence). V shed 4 bases, J shed 0 bases, and the junction held 10 bases outside the gene matches. This CDR3 has 19 residues. The CDR3 loop is CAWTLPRGLAGGSTDTQYF. The CDR3 nucleotides are TGTGCCTGGACCCTCCCCAGGGGACTAGCGGGGGGGAGCACAGATACGCAGTATTTT.

In this sample, this clone turned up a few times. The chain joins TRBV7-3 to TRBJ2-3, with D possibly being TRBD1 or TRBD2 (6 bases each). V was cut by 1 base and J by 1 base, with 9 bases left in between. The CDR3 has 15 residues. The germline gives CDR1 SGHTA, CDR2 FQGTGA. The CDR3 loop is CASSLRGAGTDTQYF. Here the CDR3 DNA reads TGTGCCAGCAGCTTAAGGGGGGCGGGCACAGATACGCAGTATTTT.

The V and J genes are TRBV5-1 and TRBJ2-3, with 7 bases fitting TRBD2. CDR1 and CDR2 (germline): SGHRS, YFSETQ. Unmatched junction bases numbered 1, after V lost 0 bases and J lost 6 bases. The CDR3 is 13 residues long. CDR3 sequence reads: CASSLAGGDTQYF. The CDR3 nucleotides are TGCGCCAGCAGCTTGGCCGGGGGGGATACGCAGTATTTT.

This clone was found a few times. The genes are TRBV5-6 and TRBJ1-6; no clear D. CDR1 is SGHDT and CDR2 is YYEEEE in the germline V gene. This CDR3 spans 15 amino acids. Trimming removed 4 bases at V and 0 bases at J, with 8 bases between. The CDR3 sequence is CASSGGGSYNSPLHF. The CDR3 DNA reads TGTGCCAGCAGCGGCGGCGGCTCCTATAATTCACCCCTCCACTTT.

This clone was seen only once. V usage is TRBV10-2 and J usage is TRBJ1-2; tentative D call: TRBD1 (5 bases). The CDR3 extends over 15 amino acids. Trimming cost V 7 bases and J 0 bases, with 15 bases left between them. The V gene's germline CDR1 is WSHSY and CDR2 SAAADI. Here the CDR3 reads CASTQGGVANYGYTF. CDR3 nucleotide sequence: TGCGCCAGCACCCAGGGAGGTGTAGCTAACTATGGCTACACCTTC.

V gene TRBV28 combines with J gene TRBJ2-7; TRBD2 matches 11 bases. Trimming removed 2 bases from V and 4 bases from J; junction bases left unmatched: 4. This CDR3 has 15 amino acids. Germline loops: CDR1 MDHEN, CDR2 SYDVKM. For the CDR3, the DNA is TGTGCCAGCAGTTTACGACTAGCGGGAAAATACGAGCAGTACTTC. It translates to CASSLRLAGKYEQYF.

CDR3 loop: CASSLVLAVPYNEQFF. In DNA, the CDR3 is TGTGCCAGCAGCCTGGTACTAGCGGTCCCCTACAATGAGCAGTTCTTC. The rearrangement uses TRBV3-1 (or the pseudogene TRBV3-2) and TRBJ2-1; 8 nucleotides align to TRBD2. This CDR3 has 16 residues. With 4 bases clipped from V and 2 bases from J, the junction kept 7 bases outside the gene matches. CDR1 and CDR2 from the germline V gene are LGHDT and YNNKEL (reference sequence).